Following are 20 T cell receptor beta chains from one sample sequenced in a study of T cells in localized non-small cell lung cancer. Data came from immunoSEQ multiplex PCR; TCRdb stores just in-frame clones and leaves some out. The sample lists tens of thousands of clones; 75% to 90% were seen once. This sample comprised peripheral blood, obtained before any cancer treatment. The receptors stem from a male donor older than 55 with stage III squamous cell lung carcinoma.

The chain has TRBV30 and TRBJ2-2, with 10 bases fitting TRBD2. J lost 4 bases, V lost 0 bases, and 8 bases had no gene match. CDR1 and CDR2 (germline): GTSNPN, SVGIG (reference sequence). The CDR3 totals 17 residues. The CDR3 loop reads CAWSVGAGGPGTGELFF. CDR3 DNA: TGTGCCTGGAGTGTAGGAGCGGGAGGGCCCGGCACCGGGGAGCTGTTTTTT.

V and J are TRBV9 and TRBJ2-2, with D perhaps TRBD1 or TRBD2 (7 bases each). The CDR3 totals 16 residues. In germline, CDR1 is SGDLS, CDR2 YYNGEE. Trimming removed 4 bases from V and 4 bases from J, with 17 bases in between. The CDR3 protein is CASSSRGGGSTGELFF. The CDR3 coding sequence is TGTGCCAGCAGCTCAAGAGGGGGCGGGAGCACCGGGGAGCTGTTTTTT. Using reference TRBV9 and TRBJ2-2 for the parts outside the CDR3, the full variable domain is DSGVTQTPKHLITATGQRVTLRCSPRSGDLSVYWYQQSLDQGLQFLIQYYNGEERAKGNILERFSAQQFPDLHSELNLSSLELGDSALYFCASSSRGGGSTGELFFGEGSRLTVL.

V gene TRBV5-1 combines with J gene TRBJ2-7; D may correspond to TRBD1 or TRBD2 (5 bases each). This CDR3 contains 14 residues. The V and J ends lost 4 bases and 2 bases respectively, with 13 bases between them. CDR1 SGHRS and CDR2 YFSETQ come from the germline V gene. CDR3 amino acids: CASSPGRPPYEQYF. CDR3 nucleotides: TGCGCCAGCAGCCCGGGGCGCCCGCCCTACGAGCAGTACTTC.

The CDR3 loop is CASSLSAATGQYGYTF. CDR3 DNA: TGTGCCAGCAGTTTATCGGCGGCGACAGGGCAATATGGCTACACCTTC. The chain is built from TRBV27 and TRBJ1-2; 7 positions agree with TRBD1. This CDR3 comprises 16 residues. Germline values: CDR1 MNHEY, CDR2 SMNVEV (reference sequence). The J segment lost 5 bases and the V segment lost 0 bases, leaving 9 bases of the junction unmatched.

The chain couples TRBV9 to TRBJ1-1, with TRBD1 matching over 12 bases. J lost 6 bases, V lost 4 bases, and 7 bases had no gene match. The CDR3 runs to 15 residues. CDR1 and CDR2 (germline): SGDLS, YYNGEE. The CDR3 DNA follows: TGTGCCAGCAGCACCCGGGACAGGGGGCAGGCTGAAGCTTTCTTT. It encodes CASSTRDRGQAEAFF.

The rearrangement joins TRBV7-8 to TRBJ1-1; D uncertain. The CDR3 extends over 14 amino acids. From germline, CDR1 is SGHVS and CDR2 FQNEAQ. Trimming left V 5 bases short and J 2 bases short, with 12 bases between. In DNA, the CDR3 is TGTGCCAGCAGCCCGGGCCGGGGAAACACTGAAGCTTTCTTT. Its translation: CASSPGRGNTEAFF.

This clone has more than one count but fewer than ten. The chain has TRBV6-4 and TRBJ1-6, with D unclear. Per the germline V gene, CDR1 is MRHNA and CDR2 is SNTAGT. V shed 5 bases and J shed 7 bases, with 9 bases lying between them. CDR3 length: 13 amino acids. The CDR3 spells CASSKTVNSPLHF. CDR3 bases: TGTGCCAGCAGTAAGACTGTAAATTCACCCCTCCACTTT.

This sequence joins TRBV5-1 and TRBJ2-7; D gene unclear. CDR1 and CDR2 (germline): SGHRS, YFSETQ. Trimming took off 0 bases at V and 3 bases at J, with 13 bases between the two ends. The CDR3 covers 15 residues. CDR3 coding DNA: TGCGCCAGCAGCTTGGCCCCGGACCCTTTCTACGAGCAGTACTTC. Translated: CASSLAPDPFYEQYF.

The rearrangement links TRBV19 to TRBJ2-5; D perhaps matches TRBD2 (5 bases). Germline CDR1 reads LNHDA; CDR2 reads SQIVND (reference sequence). The V end was cut by 7 bases, the J end by 2 bases, with 14 bases between. The CDR3 runs 14 residues. CDR3: CASKFPGVQETQYF. CDR3 bases: TGTGCCAGTAAATTCCCCGGGGTACAAGAGACCCAGTACTTC.

The chain is built from TRBV7-6 and TRBJ1-1; D uncertain. CDR3 length: 14 amino acids. Germline values: CDR1 SGHVS, CDR2 FNYEAQ. V lost 0 bases and J lost 4, with 9 bases in between. In DNA, the CDR3 is TGTGCCAGCAGCTTAGCGACCGGACTCACTGAAGCTTTCTTT. This translates into CASSLATGLTEAFF. Filled out from reference TRBV7-6 and TRBJ1-1, the complete variable domain reads GAGVSQSPRYKVTKRGQDVALRCDPISGHVSLYWYRQALGQGPEFLTYFNYEAQQDKSGLPNDRFSAERPEGSISTLTIQRTEQRDSAMYRCASSLATGLTEAFFGQGTRLTVV.

The chain has TRBV4-3 and TRBJ1-3; D gene ambiguous. Trimming left V 0 bases short and J 3 bases short, with 3 bases between. The CDR3 length is 13 residues. Germline CDR1 reads LGHNA; CDR2 reads YSLEER. CDR3 sequence (DNA): TGCGCCAGCAGCCAAGAGTTTGGAAACACCATATATTTT. This sequence encodes CASSQEFGNTIYF.

The chain recombines TRBV29-1 with TRBJ2-3; 14 bases line up with TRBD2. The V gene end was trimmed by 5 bases and the J gene end by 1 base; junction bases not matched to a gene: 8. The germline V gene has CDR1 SQVTM and CDR2 ANQGSEA. CDR3 length: 17 amino acids. CDR3 in amino acids: CSVPGTSGSRGTDTQYF. The DNA for the CDR3 is TGCAGCGTTCCGGGGACTAGCGGGAGCCGAGGCACAGATACGCAGTATTTT.

This clone was counted a few times. Other DNA variants within this sample encode the same CDR3. This chain links TRBV19 with TRBJ1-1; 8 nucleotides agree with TRBD1. CDR1 and CDR2 from the germline V gene are LNHDA and SQIVND (reference sequence). Trimming took 5 bases from V and 4 from J; bases not matched to a gene: 6. The length of the CDR3 is 14 residues. In DNA form, the CDR3 reads TGTGCCAGTAGTCCTGGACAGGGAGCCACTGAAGCTTTCTTT. It translates to CASSPGQGATEAFF.

The chain is built from TRBV28 and TRBJ2-2; tentatively, D is TRBD1 (5 bases). Germline loops: CDR1 MDHEN, CDR2 SYDVKM. The ends were cut back, 2 bases at V and 5 bases at J, with 9 bases in the middle. This CDR3 comprises 14 residues. The CDR3 spells CASSLQGKTGELFF. The CDR3 region has the DNA TGTGCCAGCAGTTTACAGGGAAAAACCGGGGAGCTGTTTTTT.

The V call is TRBV5-6, the J call TRBJ1-6; D is undetermined. The CDR3 contains 17 residues. Germline CDR1 reads SGHDT; CDR2 reads YYEEEE. V was clipped by 4 bases and J by 0 bases, with 14 bases between them. Here the CDR3 reads CASSPRPTGSYNSPLHF. CDR3 nucleotide sequence: TGTGCCAGCAGCCCTAGACCAACGGGCTCCTATAATTCACCCCTCCACTTT.

The J gene is TRBJ2-3, the V gene TRBV9; 12 positions agree with TRBD2. This CDR3 has 16 residues. J lost 4 bases, V lost 4 bases, and 7 bases had no gene match. Germline-derived CDR1 and CDR2 are SGDLS and YYNGEE. CDR3 sequence reads: CASSPQLAGGSDTQYF. The DNA of the CDR3 is TGTGCCAGCAGCCCCCAACTAGCGGGGGGCTCAGATACGCAGTATTTT.

This chain joins TRBV5-1 and TRBJ2-3; TRBD1 agrees at 7 bases. The CDR3 is made up of 14 amino acids. V was pared by 4 bases and J by 1 base, with 3 bases of the junction left unmatched. CDR1 is SGHRS, CDR2 YFSETQ, per germline. The CDR3 DNA follows: TGCGCCAGCAGCCCCGGACAGGGCACAGATACGCAGTATTTT. Translated: CASSPGQGTDTQYF.

CDR3 DNA sequence: TGTGCCAGCAGCTTGTCAGGGGTTGGGAACTATGGCTACACCTTC. This codes for CASSLSGVGNYGYTF. The V and J genes are TRBV5-4 and TRBJ1-2, with a tentative D call TRBD1 (6 bases). The CDR3 has 15 amino acids. Germline CDR1 reads SGHNT; CDR2 reads YYREEE (reference sequence). Trimming removed 1 base from V and 2 bases from J, with 12 bases in between.

The CDR3 sequence is CASSEARATGRRNTEAFF. CDR3 sequence (DNA): TGTGCCAGCAGTGAAGCCAGGGCGACAGGCCGTCGGAACACTGAAGCTTTCTTT. The chain employs TRBV2 and TRBJ1-1; perhaps TRBD1 as D (6 bases). V lost 0 bases to trimming and J lost 1 base, with 18 bases between them. This CDR3 has 18 amino acids. In germline, CDR1 is SNHLY, CDR2 FYNNEI.

CDR3 bases: TGTGCCTGGAGTCCCGTGCCCGTGGGAAAACTGTTTTTT. This gives the protein CAWSPVPVGKLFF. The chain links TRBV30 to TRBJ1-4; D is unresolved. Germline V CDR1 and CDR2: GTSNPN, SVGIG (reference sequence). This CDR3 is built from 13 residues. Trimming pared 2 bases from V and 10 bases from J, leaving 14 bases between. The entire variable domain, with the rest obtained from reference TRBV30 and TRBJ1-4, is as follows: SQTIHQWPATLVQPVGSPLSLECTVEGTSNPNLYWYRQAAGRGLQLLFYSVGIGQISSEVPQNLSASRPQDRQFILSSKKLLLSDSGFYLCAWSPVPVGKLFFGSGTQLSVL.